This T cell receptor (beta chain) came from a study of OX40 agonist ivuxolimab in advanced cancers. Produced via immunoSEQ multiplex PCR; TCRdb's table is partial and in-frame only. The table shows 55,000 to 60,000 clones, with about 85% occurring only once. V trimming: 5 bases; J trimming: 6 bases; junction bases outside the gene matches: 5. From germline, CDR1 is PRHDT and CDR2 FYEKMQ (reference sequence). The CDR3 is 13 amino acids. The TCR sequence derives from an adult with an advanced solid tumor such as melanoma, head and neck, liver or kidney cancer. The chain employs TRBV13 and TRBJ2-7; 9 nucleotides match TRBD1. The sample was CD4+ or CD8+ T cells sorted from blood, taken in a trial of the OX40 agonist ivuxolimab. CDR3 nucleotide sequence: TGTGCCAGCAGCCCACAGGGGGCGTTCGAGCAGTACTTC. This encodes CASSPQGAFEQYF.